These T cell receptor beta chains were read from a single sample in a study of a mutant IDH1 vaccine in newly diagnosed glioma. This table comes from immunoSEQ multiplex PCR, and its TCRdb copy is limited to in-frame clones, with some not included. The profile shows over 45,000 clones, about 80% of them singletons. Their recognized antigens are unknown. Material: PBMCs, obtained from a glioma patient whose treatment included an IDH1 peptide vaccine. Receptor source: a man under 40 with glioma. Each CDR3 is given with its conserved first and last residue. A D gene is named only where the DNA matches it firmly. Size values are once, few and many counts, or a class for expanded clones, and some rows have none.

v_gene,j_gene,d_gene,abundance,len,CDR3nt,CDR3aa
TRBV5-8,TRBJ2-1,TRBD2,few,16,TGTGCCAGCAGCTTGAGCGGGACTCCCGCCTACAATGAGCAGTTCTTC,CASSLSGTPAYNEQFF
TRBV6-5,TRBJ2-1,NA,NA,13,TGTGCCAGCAGTTACTCGGACTACAATGAGCAGTTCTTC,CASSYSDYNEQFF
TRBV19,TRBJ1-5,TRBD1,NA,13,TGTGCCAGTACCGGACAGGGCAATCAGCCCCAGCATTTT,CASTGQGNQPQHF
TRBV5-1,TRBJ2-5,NA,once,13,TGCGCCAGCAGCTCGATAAATGCAGAGACCCAGTACTTC,CASSSINAETQYF
TRBV2,TRBJ1-5,NA,NA,19,TGTGCCAGCAGGCCCGATTCGGGGTGGGCCTGGGTTTCCAATCAGCCCCAGCATTTT,CASRPDSGWAWVSNQPQHF
TRBV2,TRBJ2-7,TRBD2,NA,12,TGTGCCACTCGGGACTACTCCTACGAGCAGTACTTC,CATRDYSYEQYF
TRBV6-5,TRBJ1-4,NA,NA,14,TGTGCCAGCAGAGCGACAGGAGGGAATGAAAAACTGTTTTTT,CASRATGGNEKLFF
TRBV5-8,TRBJ1-3,NA,NA,14,TGTGCCAGCAGCTTTGGGCTTCCGGGAAACACCATATATTTT,CASSFGLPGNTIYF
TRBV19,TRBJ1-5,NA,NA,19,TGTGCCAGTAGTATCATTTCCGCCCCGGGGTTTGGTGGCAATCAGCCTCAGCATTTT,CASSIISAPGFGGNQPQHF
TRBV6-5,TRBJ1-2,NA,NA,13,TGTGCCAGCAGTTACTCGATCTTCCGTGGCTACACCTTC,CASSYSIFRGYTF
TRBV29-1,TRBJ2-3,TRBD1,NA,14,TGCAGCGTTGCCAAGGACAGGGGAACAGATACGCAGTATTTT,CSVAKDRGTDTQYF
TRBV27,TRBJ1-6,NA,NA,14,TGTGCCAGCAGGGGGGGCAGGGGAAATTCACCCCTCCACTTT,CASRGGRGNSPLHF
TRBV14,TRBJ1-2,NA,few,15,TGTGCCAGCAGCCGGCAAGGACAGACCTCCTATGGCTACACCTTC,CASSRQGQTSYGYTF
TRBV6-4,TRBJ2-4,NA,NA,12,TGTGCCAGCAGGGTAGCCAAAAACATTCAGTACTTC,CASRVAKNIQYF
TRBV19,TRBJ1-2,TRBD1,NA,14,TGTGCCAGTAGCCCTCTAGGGGGCAGCTATGGCTACACCTTC,CASSPLGGSYGYTF
TRBV5-8,TRBJ1-4,TRBD1,NA,17,TGTGCCAGCAGCTTGGCCTTGACAGGGGCTTCTAATGAAAAACTGTTTTTT,CASSLALTGASNEKLFF
TRBV11-3,TRBJ2-2,TRBD1,NA,18,TGTGCCAGCAGCTTAGGAGGTTTCGGACAGGGGGCAATCGGGGAGCTGTTTTTT,CASSLGGFGQGAIGELFF
TRBV7-2,TRBJ1-5,TRBD1,NA,15,TGTGCCAGCAGCTTAGGATCGACAGGGAGTGGGCCCCAGCATTTT,CASSLGSTGSGPQHF
TRBV5-4,TRBJ1-5,TRBD1,NA,15,TGTGCCAGCAGCCCACAGGGGGCTTCCGGTCAGCCCCAGCATTTT,CASSPQGASGQPQHF
TRBV2,TRBJ2-3,TRBD2,NA,18,TGTGCCAGCAGTGAAGGCGGGACTAGCGGGGGGCTGGGAGATACGCAGTATTTT,CASSEGGTSGGLGDTQYF
TRBV19,TRBJ2-5,TRBD1,once,14,TGTGCCAGTAGTAAGGGACAGTCCCAAGAGACCCAGTACTTC,CASSKGQSQETQYF
TRBV29-1,TRBJ1-1,TRBD1,NA,13,TGCAGCGATTATAGGGGGCTGAGCACTGAAGCTTTCTTT,CSDYRGLSTEAFF
TRBV6-5,TRBJ1-1,NA,few,13,TGTGCCAGCAGTTACTCCGGGACGGAAGAAGCTTTCTTT,CASSYSGTEEAFF
TRBV6-5,TRBJ1-1,NA,NA,13,TGTGCCAGCAGCCTCGCCGGGAACACTGAAGCTTTCTTT,CASSLAGNTEAFF
TRBV18,TRBJ1-1,NA,NA,14,TGTGCCAGCTCACCCCGACAGTACGTGGCTGAAGCTTTCTTT,CASSPRQYVAEAFF
TRBV6-4,TRBJ1-4,TRBD1,few,13,TGTGCCAGCAGAACAGGGGTATGGGAAAAACTGTTTTTT,CASRTGVWEKLFF
TRBV12-5,TRBJ2-7,TRBD2,NA,15,TGTGCTAGTGGTGGGAATAGCGGGGGGCGCTACGAGCAGTACTTC,CASGGNSGGRYEQYF
TRBV28,TRBJ1-2,NA,NA,14,TGTGCCAGCAGAAGCCCTTCGGGGAGTCGTGGCTACACCTTC,CASRSPSGSRGYTF
TRBV7-6,TRBJ1-4,NA,NA,13,TGTGCCAGCAGCTTAGGCCCGGTGGGAAAACTGTTTTTT,CASSLGPVGKLFF
TRBV19,TRBJ2-7,NA,NA,13,TGTGCCAGTAGTTGGGACCTACGTTCCGAGCAGTACTTC,CASSWDLRSEQYF
TRBV6-1,TRBJ1-2,NA,NA,13,TGTGCCAGCAGTGAACCGGGCCCGAAGGGCTACACCTTC,CASSEPGPKGYTF
TRBV30,TRBJ2-7,NA,NA,13,TGTGCCTGGATCTCCGACAGAGCCTACGAGCAGTACTTC,CAWISDRAYEQYF
TRBV2,TRBJ1-5,NA,NA,13,TGTGCCAGCAGTGAAAATGGCAATCAGCCCCAGCATTTT,CASSENGNQPQHF
TRBV28,TRBJ2-3,NA,NA,14,TGTGCCAGTAGATCTCTGACTAGCACAGATACGCAGTATTTT,CASRSLTSTDTQYF
TRBV2,TRBJ1-2,TRBD1,NA,14,TGTGCCAGCAGCGACACAGGGGGCAGCTATGGCTACACCTTC,CASSDTGGSYGYTF